The next 28 T cell receptor beta chains were all read from a single sample in a study of blood T cell repertoires in COVID-19. The table came from immunoSEQ multiplex PCR; TCRdb's copy has only in-frame clones and leaves some out. The table lists about 150,000 clones, around 83% of them singletons. Source material: peripheral blood. These receptors all stem from a man aged 50-59 years with active or convalescent COVID-19.

This sequence joins TRBV6-5 and TRBJ1-2, with 9 bases lining up with TRBD1. Germline V lookup: CDR1 MNHEY, CDR2 SVGAGI. The CDR3 extends over 13 amino acids. Trimming at V came to 4 bases and at J to 8 bases, leaving 5 bases not matched to a gene. The CDR3 region is CASSSWTGVGYTF. CDR3 nucleotides: TGTGCCAGCAGTTCATGGACAGGGGTGGGCTACACCTTC.

The genes are TRBV5-1 and TRBJ1-2; 8 bases align to TRBD1. The CDR3 has 15 amino acids. From germline, CDR1 is SGHRS and CDR2 YFSETQ. The V and J ends lost 0 bases and 8 bases, in that order; junction bases with no gene match: 9. The CDR3 is CASSLDQGALGGYTF. The CDR3 DNA reads TGCGCCAGCAGCTTGGATCAGGGGGCCTTAGGCGGCTACACCTTC.

This clone has just one count. The gene calls are TRBV14 and TRBJ2-1; 11 nucleotides agree with TRBD2. Germline CDR1 and CDR2: SGHDN and FVKESK. The CDR3 length is 18 residues. J gave up 8 bases and V 1 base, and 13 bases lay outside the gene matches. DNA for the CDR3: TGTGCCAGCAGCCAAGTATTCCCCCCTAGCGGGAGGTTCGATGAGCAGTTCTTC. Translating it yields CASSQVFPPSGRFDEQFF.

This chain uses TRBV7-2 with TRBJ1-5; no clear D gene. The CDR3 sequence is 12 residues long. V was clipped by 7 bases and J by 5 bases, with 9 bases between them. Per germline, CDR1 SGHTA and CDR2 FQGNSA. This chain's CDR3 is CASTHGDQPQHF. DNA of the CDR3: TGTGCCAGCACCCACGGGGATCAGCCCCAGCATTTT.

This clone showed up just a few times. This chain joins TRBV4-2 and TRBJ2-7, with 11 bases aligning to TRBD2. CDR3 length: 16 amino acids. Germline CDR1 LGHNA, CDR2 YNFKEQ. Losses at the gene ends were 0 bases for V and 3 bases for J; bases not matched to a gene: 4. The CDR3 region has the DNA TGTGCCAGCAGCCAAGACCTAGCGGGGGGAGACTACGAGCAGTACTTC. This translates into CASSQDLAGGDYEQYF.

V gene TRBV7-6 combines with J gene TRBJ1-1, with 10 bases that match TRBD1. Germline CDR1 reads SGHVS; CDR2 reads FNYEAQ. This CDR3 is built from 15 residues. Trimming took 5 bases from V and 3 from J; bases not matched to a gene: 6. For the CDR3, the DNA is TGTGCCAGCAGCCCCCGACAGGGGGCTTACACTGAAGCTTTCTTT. Residues: CASSPRQGAYTEAFF.

The chain couples TRBV6-5 to TRBJ1-5, with D possibly TRBD1 on 6 matching bases. Germline CDR1 MNHEY, CDR2 SVGAGI. There are 14 residues in the CDR3. The germline V and J ends were trimmed by 5 bases and 6 bases, with 14 bases remaining between them. CDR3 protein: CASSTNREAQPQHF. CDR3 sequence (DNA): TGTGCCAGCAGTACTAACAGGGAAGCTCAGCCCCAGCATTTT.

The chain is built from TRBV20-1 and TRBJ1-4; D not resolved. This CDR3 contains 11 residues. In germline, CDR1 is DFQATT, CDR2 SNEGSKA (reference sequence). V lost 6 bases and J 8 bases, leaving 10 bases between the germline ends. In DNA form, the CDR3 reads TGCAGTGCCCCCTCCGGGGAAAAACTGTTTTTT. It encodes CSAPSGEKLFF.

V and J are TRBV24-1 and TRBJ2-3; D is unclear. This CDR3 is 12 amino acids long. Trimming removed 10 bases from V and 9 bases from J, with 16 bases in between. Germline V lookup: CDR1 KGHDR, CDR2 SFDVKD. As DNA, the CDR3 is TGTGCCACTCAAGACACCGACCCCACGCAGTATTTT. This encodes CATQDTDPTQYF.

This chain links TRBV24-1 with TRBJ2-3; 8 positions agree with TRBD1. The junction had 6 bases not matched to a gene; V was cut back by 5 bases and J by 0 bases. CDR3 length equals 16 residues. CDR1 is KGHDR, CDR2 SFDVKD, per germline. For the CDR3, the DNA is TGTGCCACCAGTGCCGGGACAGGTTATAGCACAGATACGCAGTATTTT. It codes for CATSAGTGYSTDTQYF.

The chain carries TRBV5-1 and TRBJ2-3; 9 bases map to TRBD1. Trimming at V came to 0 bases and at J to 5 bases, leaving 4 bases not matched to a gene. From germline, CDR1 is SGHRS and CDR2 YFSETQ. This CDR3 comprises 15 residues. CDR3: CASSLGDRAIDTQYF. The DNA for the CDR3 is TGCGCCAGCAGCTTGGGGGACAGGGCCATAGATACGCAGTATTTT.

This chain joins TRBV6-2 or TRBV6-3 and TRBJ2-7; D is unresolved. Germline V gene data show CDR1 as MNHEY and CDR2 as SVGEGT. Between the trimmed V and J ends, which lost 2 bases and 4 bases, there was a span of 6 bases. CDR3 length: 12 amino acids. The CDR3 DNA follows: TGTGCCAGCAGTTACGTTCGGTACGAGCAGTACTTC. This encodes CASSYVRYEQYF.

This rearrangement joins TRBV11-3 to TRBJ2-6; possible D gene TRBD1, 6 bases. This CDR3 spans 15 amino acids. V lost 5 bases to trimming and J lost 2 bases, with 10 bases between them. Germline lookup yields CDR1 SGHNT and CDR2 YENEEA. The CDR3 protein is CASSAHRAGANVLTF. CDR3 sequence (DNA): TGTGCCAGCAGCGCCCACAGGGCTGGGGCCAACGTCCTGACTTTC.

V and J are TRBV9 and TRBJ1-1, with 7 positions matching TRBD1. This CDR3 contains 15 residues. The germline V gene has CDR1 SGDLS and CDR2 YYNGEE. With 4 bases clipped from V and 3 bases from J, the junction kept 9 bases outside the gene matches. CDR3 coding DNA: TGTGCCAGCAGCCCAGGACAGGCGAGGGACACTGAAGCTTTCTTT. Translated: CASSPGQARDTEAFF.

The chain's CDR3 is CASSASGGYEQYF. In DNA, the CDR3 is TGTGCCAGCTCCGCTAGCGGGGGATACGAGCAGTACTTC. This chain links TRBV6-5 with TRBJ2-7, with 10 positions matching TRBD2. J lost 4 bases, V lost 8 bases, and 5 bases had no gene match. The germline gives CDR1 MNHEY, CDR2 SVGAGI. The CDR3 contains 13 residues.

This clone has just one count. The CDR3 DNA reads as TGTGCCAGCAGCGGGATTAGCGGGGGACCGCAAGAGACCCAGTACTTC. Translated: CASSGISGGPQETQYF. V is TRBV9 and J is TRBJ2-5; 9 nucleotides align to TRBD2. CDR3 size: 16 residues. Trimming took 3 bases from V and 2 from J; bases not matched to a gene: 8. Germline assignment: CDR1 SGDLS and CDR2 YYNGEE.

This sequence joins TRBV4-1 and TRBJ2-1; D unclear. CDR1 and CDR2 from the germline V gene are MGHRA and YSYEKL. The CDR3 has 14 amino acids. Trimming pared 4 bases from V and 0 bases from J, leaving 7 bases between. Here the CDR3 DNA reads TGCGCCAGCAGCCCTTCTGTCTCCTACAATGAGCAGTTCTTC. Protein: CASSPSVSYNEQFF.

The chain employs TRBV5-4 and TRBJ2-1; 10 bases map to TRBD1. CDR3 length: 15 amino acids. Per germline, CDR1 SGHNT and CDR2 YYREEE (reference sequence). The J segment lost 3 bases and the V segment lost 2 bases, leaving 2 bases of the junction unmatched. As DNA, the CDR3 is TGTGCCAGCAGCTTAGGACAGGGGGGCTACAATGAGCAGTTCTTC. Translation gives CASSLGQGGYNEQFF.

The V gene is TRBV9, the J gene TRBJ1-4; 9 bases align to TRBD1. Trimming cost V 4 bases and J 3 bases; bases outside gene matches: 7. Germline V gene lookup returns CDR1 SGDLS and CDR2 YYNGEE. This CDR3 comprises 16 residues. CDR3 bases: TGTGCCAGCAGCCGGACGGACAGGGGTGCTAATGAAAAACTGTTTTTT. Amino acid sequence: CASSRTDRGANEKLFF. Full variable domain (rest looked up from reference TRBV9 and TRBJ1-4): DSGVTQTPKHLITATGQRVTLRCSPRSGDLSVYWYQQSLDQGLQFLIQYYNGEERAKGNILERFSAQQFPDLHSELNLSSLELGDSALYFCASSRTDRGANEKLFFGSGTQLSVL.

V and J are TRBV6-6 and TRBJ2-4; 8 nucleotides align to TRBD2. J gave up 0 bases and V 5 bases, and 15 bases lay outside the gene matches. CDR1 is MNHNY and CDR2 is SVGAGI in the germline V gene (reference sequence). This CDR3 contains 19 residues. CDR3 amino acids: CASSQGGQRGFLAKNIQYF. The CDR3 DNA is TGTGCCAGCAGTCAGGGAGGGCAGCGGGGGTTCCTAGCCAAAAACATTCAGTACTTC.

The rearrangement uses TRBV7-2 and TRBJ1-5; D is undetermined. The CDR3 has 16 amino acids. V was cut by 0 bases and J by 4 bases, with 13 bases left in between. Germline V CDR1 and CDR2: SGHTA, FQGNSA. The CDR3 here is CASSLAAGERNQPQHF. CDR3 in DNA: TGTGCCAGCAGCTTAGCGGCGGGCGAAAGAAATCAGCCCCAGCATTTT.

The rearrangement uses TRBV28 and TRBJ2-7, with TRBD2 identical over 10 bases. The J segment lost 4 bases and the V segment lost 6 bases, leaving 3 bases of the junction unmatched. Looked up from germline, CDR1 is MDHEN and CDR2 is SYDVKM. CDR3 length: 13 residues. The CDR3 protein is CASSIAGGYEQYF. The CDR3 nucleotides read TGTGCCAGCAGCATAGCGGGAGGATACGAGCAGTACTTC.

The chain carries TRBV19 and TRBJ2-3; 13 positions match TRBD2. The CDR3 has 15 residues. V gave up 4 bases and J gave up 5 bases; unmatched junction bases: 3. Germline V lookup: CDR1 LNHDA, CDR2 SQIVND (reference sequence). CDR3 sequence: CASSTTSGGVDTQYF. The CDR3, as DNA: TGTGCCAGTAGTACCACTAGCGGGGGGGTAGATACGCAGTATTTT.

V is TRBV2 and J is TRBJ2-7; perhaps TRBD2 as D (5 bases). Trimming took 4 bases from V and 3 from J, leaving 10 bases between them. The CDR3 sequence is 13 residues long. The germline CDR1 and CDR2 sequences are SNHLY and FYNNEI. CDR3: CASSVPSGYEQYF. The CDR3 DNA follows: TGTGCCAGCAGTGTGCCCAGCGGCTACGAGCAGTACTTC.

For the CDR3, the DNA is TGCGCCAGCAGCCAAGACCTCCGCGTTGGAGTAGCGGGACGATACGAGCAGTACTTC. Encoded protein: CASSQDLRVGVAGRYEQYF. The rearrangement links TRBV4-3 to TRBJ2-7, with 8 bases aligning to TRBD2. The germline V gene has CDR1 LGHNA and CDR2 YSLEER. The V gene end was trimmed by 0 bases and the J gene end by 4 bases; junction bases not matched to a gene: 17. The CDR3 runs 19 residues.

The rearrangement links TRBV19 to TRBJ2-5; either TRBD1 or TRBD2 may fit D (11 bases each). With 5 bases removed from V and 0 bases from J, the gap between germline ends came to 34 bases. Per germline, CDR1 LNHDA and CDR2 SQIVND (reference sequence). The CDR3 runs 22 residues. CDR3: CASSGWDRGSLAGGQYQETQYF. In nucleotides, the CDR3 is TGTGCCAGTAGTGGATGGGACAGGGGGAGCCTAGCGGGAGGCCAGTACCAAGAGACCCAGTACTTC. Full variable domain (outside the CDR3, taken from reference TRBV19 and TRBJ2-5): DGGITQSPKYLFRKEGQNVTLSCEQNLNHDAMYWYRQDPGQGLRLIYYSQIVNDFQKGDIAEGYSVSREKKESFPLTVTSAQKNPTAFYLCASSGWDRGSLAGGQYQETQYFGPGTRLLVL.

CDR3 in amino acids: CASSPRGYGYTF. In DNA form, the CDR3 reads TGTGCCAGCAGTCCCCGGGGGTATGGCTACACCTTC. The J gene is TRBJ1-2, the V gene TRBV12-3 or TRBV12-4, with D perhaps matching TRBD1 (5 bases). The V end lost 5 bases, the J end lost 5 bases, and 9 bases lay between the germline ends. The CDR3 has 12 residues.

This chain links TRBV24-1 with TRBJ1-2; TRBD1 is a possible D gene (5 bases). The CDR3 length is 17 residues. The V gene lost 2 bases and the J gene lost 0 bases, with 15 bases spanning the gap. Germline CDR1 is KGHDR and CDR2 is SFDVKD. The CDR3 nucleotides are TGTGCCACCAGTGATTCTGCATTGGGGCACGCTAACTATGGCTACACCTTC. Translation gives CATSDSALGHANYGYTF.